One sample yielded the 19 T cell receptor beta chains listed below, sequenced in a study of blood T cell repertoires in COVID-19. Method: immunoSEQ multiplex PCR; TCRdb's copy keeps in-frame clones and lacks some. The data hold 200,000 to 250,000 clones, with roughly 89% observed a single time. Sequencing used peripheral blood. These receptors all stem from a man in his 60s who had recovered from COVID-19.

The chain couples TRBV28 to TRBJ1-5; D is undetermined. The CDR3 length is 13 residues. Trimming pared 11 bases from V and 1 base from J, leaving 12 bases between. Germline V gives CDR1 MDHEN, CDR2 SYDVKM. CDR3 sequence: CAGRTGSNQPQHF. The DNA for the CDR3 is TGTGCCGGGCGCACGGGGAGCAATCAGCCCCAGCATTTT.

CDR3 residues: CASSHGGAGTTYNSPLHF. The CDR3 DNA sequence: TGTGCCAGCAGTCATGGGGGGGCCGGGACCACCTATAATTCACCCCTCCACTTT. This sequence joins TRBV5-4 and TRBJ1-6; D might be TRBD1 (6 bases). Germline CDR1 SGHNT, CDR2 YYREEE (reference sequence). V lost 5 bases to trimming and J lost 2 bases, with 20 bases between them. The CDR3 loop spans 18 amino acids.

V gene TRBV28 combines with J gene TRBJ1-5, with D possibly TRBD1 on 5 matching bases. Germline V gene data show CDR1 as MDHEN and CDR2 as SYDVKM. The CDR3 contains 16 residues. Trimming removed 4 bases at V and 4 bases at J, with 17 bases between. The CDR3 nucleotides are TGTGCCAGCAGTTCTATCGGACAAGGGGCGAATCAGCCCCAGCATTTT. Its translation is CASSSIGQGANQPQHF.

This rearrangement joins TRBV10-3 to TRBJ2-7; the D gene is possibly TRBD1 (6 bases). From germline, CDR1 is ENHRY and CDR2 SYGVKD. The CDR3 length is 11 residues. The germline V and J ends were trimmed by 2 bases and 9 bases, with 8 bases remaining between them. The CDR3 sequence: CAISESRGQYF. For the CDR3, the DNA is TGTGCCATCAGTGAGAGCAGGGGGCAGTACTTC.

The V and J genes are TRBV7-4 and TRBJ2-2, with TRBD2 identical over 9 bases. Germline V CDR1 and CDR2: SGHVT, SQSDAQ. This CDR3 comprises 14 residues. With 3 bases clipped from V and 6 bases from J, the junction kept 2 bases outside the gene matches. This CDR3 reads CASSFVAGAGELFF. The DNA for the CDR3 is TGTGCCAGCAGCTTTGTAGCGGGGGCCGGGGAGCTGTTTTTT.

The rearrangement uses TRBV15 and TRBJ2-4, with D possibly being TRBD2 (6 bases). CDR1 and CDR2 (germline): LNHNV, YYDKDF (reference sequence). CDR3 length: 15 amino acids. The V end was cut by 5 bases, the J end by 0 bases, with 11 bases between. The CDR3 DNA reads TGTGCCACCAGCCGCGGGGAACTAGCCAAAAACATTCAGTACTTC. Translating it yields CATSRGELAKNIQYF.

This clone was counted a single time. This chain links TRBV7-2 with TRBJ1-5; D ambiguous. Trimming removed 5 bases from V and 2 bases from J, with 10 bases in between. From germline, CDR1 is SGHTA and CDR2 FQGNSA. This CDR3 region has 14 residues. The DNA for the CDR3 is TGTGCCAGCAGCGTGGCGAGGGGCAATCAGCCCCAGCATTTT. Protein product: CASSVARGNQPQHF.

V is TRBV7-2 and J is TRBJ1-6; D gene uncertain. Trimming took off 3 bases at V and 8 bases at J, with 11 bases between the two ends. Per germline, CDR1 SGHTA and CDR2 FQGNSA. This CDR3 contains 14 residues. The DNA for the CDR3 is TGTGCCAGCAGCTTGAGACAAGAATATTCACCCCTCCACTTT. It translates to CASSLRQEYSPLHF.

The chain combines TRBV5-1 with TRBJ2-4; perhaps TRBD2 as D (6 bases). The V gene's germline CDR1 is SGHRS and CDR2 YFSETQ. This CDR3 contains 18 residues. V lost 4 bases to trimming and J lost 0 bases, with 20 bases between them. The CDR3 DNA reads as TGCGCCAGCAGCACCAATCTAGGGCGGGACCTAGCCAAAAACATTCAGTACTTC. This translates into CASSTNLGRDLAKNIQYF.

This clone was observed a single time. The chain links TRBV7-9 to TRBJ2-1, with 9 bases fitting TRBD1. Germline CDR1 SEHNR, CDR2 FQNEAQ (reference sequence). Germline trimming cut 4 bases from V and 6 bases from J; bases unmatched to any gene: 7. The CDR3 covers 15 residues. The CDR3 DNA is TGTGCCAGCAGCTCCGGACAGGGGTCTGTCAATGAGCAGTTCTTC. Translated, it gives CASSSGQGSVNEQFF. The whole variable domain, filled in from reference TRBV7-9 and TRBJ2-1, reads DTGVSQNPRHKITKRGQNVTFRCDPISEHNRLYWYRQTLGQGPEFLTYFQNEAQLEKSRLLSDRFSAERPKGSFSTLEIQRTEQGDSAMYLCASSSGQGSVNEQFFGPGTRLTVL.

The chain employs TRBV10-2 and TRBJ2-5; D gene uncertain. Germline V gives CDR1 WSHSY, CDR2 SAAADI. There are 12 residues in the CDR3. Trimming shortened V by 9 bases and J by 0 bases, and 8 bases separated the two germline ends. For the CDR3, the DNA is TGCGCCAGTAGACTCAACCAAGAGACCCAGTACTTC. It yields the protein CASRLNQETQYF.

The V gene is TRBV4-2, the J gene TRBJ2-1; 8 bases agree with TRBD1. The ends lost 3 bases at V and 2 bases at J; junction bases unmatched: 9. This CDR3 contains 17 residues. Germline V gene lookup returns CDR1 LGHNA and CDR2 YNFKEQ. This CDR3 reads CASSHRQGAAAYNEQFF. The CDR3 DNA reads as TGTGCCAGCAGCCACCGGCAGGGGGCGGCCGCCTACAATGAGCAGTTCTTC.

V and J are TRBV6-1 and TRBJ1-2, with 9 bases that match TRBD1. Unmatched junction bases numbered 7, after V lost 1 base and J lost 4 bases. CDR1 MNHNS and CDR2 SASEGT come from the germline V gene. The CDR3 covers 16 residues. CDR3 in amino acids: CASSEGAGTGSYGYTF. CDR3 DNA sequence: TGTGCCAGCAGTGAAGGAGCCGGGACAGGGTCCTATGGCTACACCTTC.

This clone was found a few times. The chain employs TRBV3-1 (or the pseudogene TRBV3-2) and TRBJ1-1, with a possible D match to TRBD1 (5 bases). The CDR3 spans 15 residues. The V gene's germline CDR1 is LGHDT and CDR2 YNNKEL (reference sequence). The V end was cut by 2 bases, the J end by 1 base, with 11 bases between. The CDR3 spells CASSQQGFTNTEAFF. CDR3 DNA sequence: TGTGCCAGCAGCCAACAGGGATTCACGAACACTGAAGCTTTCTTT.

This clone was seen more than once but under ten times. The chain recombines TRBV5-1 with TRBJ1-2; 8 bases agree with TRBD1. The CDR3 totals 13 residues. CDR1 is SGHRS, CDR2 YFSETQ, per germline. Unmatched junction bases numbered 0, after V lost 3 bases and J lost 2 bases. CDR3 residues: CASSWTGNYGYTF. The CDR3 nucleotides are TGCGCCAGCAGCTGGACAGGGAACTATGGCTACACCTTC.

The chain combines TRBV6-6 with TRBJ1-2; unclear D gene. Germline loops: CDR1 MNHNY, CDR2 SVGAGI (reference sequence). The CDR3 consists of 13 residues. V lost 6 bases to trimming and J lost 6 bases, with 14 bases between them. Here the CDR3 reads CASSSTGQNGYTF. Here the CDR3 DNA reads TGTGCCAGCAGCTCGACGGGTCAGAATGGCTACACCTTC.

V gene TRBV6-2 or TRBV6-3 combines with J gene TRBJ2-5; 9 nucleotides line up with TRBD1. This CDR3 is built from 14 residues. J lost 5 bases, V lost 4 bases, and 5 bases had no gene match. Germline V lookup: CDR1 MNHEY, CDR2 SVGEGT. CDR3 in amino acids: CASSWTGAGETQYF. In nucleotides, the CDR3 is TGTGCCAGCAGTTGGACAGGGGCTGGGGAGACCCAGTACTTC.

The CDR3 bases are TGTGCCAGCAGCGTAAGCGAGAGAACAGATACGCAGTATTTT. This sequence encodes CASSVSERTDTQYF. V usage is TRBV9 and J usage is TRBJ2-3; D remains ambiguous. The CDR3 length is 14 residues. V was shortened by 1 base and J by 3 bases, with 9 bases between the two germline ends. Germline values: CDR1 SGDLS, CDR2 YYNGEE.

This clone was counted between two and nine times. J is TRBJ2-1 and V is TRBV7-2; D might be TRBD1 (5 bases). In germline, CDR1 is SGHTA, CDR2 FQGNSA. V shed 3 bases and J shed 10 bases, with 16 bases lying between them. The CDR3 extends over 14 amino acids. The CDR3 coding sequence is TGTGCCAGCAGCTTCCAGGGCAGAACAGACGAGCAGTTCTTC. Its protein product is CASSFQGRTDEQFF.